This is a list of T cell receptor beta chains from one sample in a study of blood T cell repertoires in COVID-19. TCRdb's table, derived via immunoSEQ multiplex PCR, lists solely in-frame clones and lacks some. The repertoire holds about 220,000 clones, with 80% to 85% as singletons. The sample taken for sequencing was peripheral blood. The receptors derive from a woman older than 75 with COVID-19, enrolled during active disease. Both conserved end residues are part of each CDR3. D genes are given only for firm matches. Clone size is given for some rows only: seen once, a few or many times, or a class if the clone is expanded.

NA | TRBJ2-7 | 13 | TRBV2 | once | CASSVGRTYEQYF | TGTGCCAGCAGTGTAGGCAGGACCTACGAGCAGTACTTC
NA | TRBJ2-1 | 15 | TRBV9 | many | CASSPRGGTYNEQFF | TGTGCCAGCAGCCCCCGGGGAGGTACCTACAATGAGCAGTTCTTC
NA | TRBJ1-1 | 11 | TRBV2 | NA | CASGRDTEAFF | TGTGCCAGCGGGAGAGACACTGAAGCTTTCTTT
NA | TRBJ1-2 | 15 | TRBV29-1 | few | CSVDTQGSGPYGYTF | TGCAGCGTTGACACTCAGGGAAGTGGGCCCTATGGCTACACCTTC
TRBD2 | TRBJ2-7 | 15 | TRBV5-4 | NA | CASSLAPGGVYEQYF | TGTGCCAGCAGCTTGGCTCCGGGAGGGGTCTACGAGCAGTACTTC
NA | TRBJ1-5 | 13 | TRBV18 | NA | CASSPATNQPQHF | TGTGCCAGCTCACCTGCTACCAATCAGCCCCAGCATTTT
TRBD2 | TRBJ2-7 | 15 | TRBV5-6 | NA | CASSRLAGSSYEQYF | TGTGCCAGCAGCCGACTAGCGGGGAGCTCCTACGAGCAGTACTTC
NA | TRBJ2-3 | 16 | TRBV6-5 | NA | CASSYSEGSSTDTQYF | TGTGCCAGCAGTTACTCTGAGGGCTCTAGCACAGATACGCAGTATTTT
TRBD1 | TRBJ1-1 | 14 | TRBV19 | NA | CASSRTGARTEAFF | TGTGCCAGTAGTAGAACAGGGGCTCGAACTGAAGCTTTCTTT
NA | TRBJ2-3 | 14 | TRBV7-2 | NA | CASSSRTKTDTQYF | TGTGCCAGCAGCTCCCGGACAAAAACAGATACGCAGTATTTT
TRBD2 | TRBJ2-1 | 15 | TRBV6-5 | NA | CASSSQGAGANEQFF | TGTGCCAGCAGTTCGCAGGGCGCGGGAGCCAATGAGCAGTTCTTC
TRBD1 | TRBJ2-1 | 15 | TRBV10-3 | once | CAISEPRTGGNEQFF | TGTGCCATCAGTGAGCCGAGGACAGGGGGCAATGAGCAGTTCTTC
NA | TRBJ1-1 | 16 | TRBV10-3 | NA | CAISEPSLAGSTEAFF | TGTGCCATCAGTGAGCCGTCCCTGGCGGGGAGCACTGAAGCTTTCTTT
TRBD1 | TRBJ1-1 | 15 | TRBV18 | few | CASSPLGQGYTEAFF | TGTGCCAGCTCACCACTCGGACAGGGCTACACTGAAGCTTTCTTT
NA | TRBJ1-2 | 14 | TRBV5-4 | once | CASTRGGGNYGYTF | TGTGCCAGCACCCGAGGGGGGGGGAACTATGGCTACACCTTC
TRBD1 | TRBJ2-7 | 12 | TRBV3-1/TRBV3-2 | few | CASSFTGDEQYF | TGTGCCAGCAGCTTTACAGGGGACGAGCAGTACTTC
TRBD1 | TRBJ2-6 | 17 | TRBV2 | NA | CASTRQGALPGANVLTF | TGTGCCAGCACCAGACAGGGTGCGCTCCCTGGGGCCAACGTCCTGACTTTC
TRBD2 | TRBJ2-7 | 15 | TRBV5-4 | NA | CASSSYGGLAYEQYF | TGTGCCAGCAGCTCTTATGGGGGACTAGCCTACGAGCAGTACTTC
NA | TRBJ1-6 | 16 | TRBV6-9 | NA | CASTINTRGYNSPLHF | TGTGCCAGCACCATAAACACACGAGGGTATAATTCACCCCTCCACTTT
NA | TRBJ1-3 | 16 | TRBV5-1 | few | CASSLGRESTGNTIYF | TGCGCCAGCAGCTTGGGGAGGGAATCGACTGGAAACACCATATATTTT
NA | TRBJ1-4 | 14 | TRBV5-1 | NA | CASSLSTTNEKLFF | TGCGCCAGCAGCTTGTCTACAACTAATGAAAAACTGTTTTTT
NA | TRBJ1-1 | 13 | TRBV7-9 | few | CASSRWGEFSAFF | TGTGCCAGCAGCCGTTGGGGGGAGTTTAGCGCTTTCTTT
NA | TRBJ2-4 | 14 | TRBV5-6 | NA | CASSPGISLSIQYF | TGTGCCAGCAGTCCAGGGATCAGTCTGAGCATTCAGTACTTC
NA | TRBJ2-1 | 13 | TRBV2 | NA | CASRRGLNNEQFF | TGTGCCAGCCGCAGAGGACTAAACAATGAGCAGTTCTTC
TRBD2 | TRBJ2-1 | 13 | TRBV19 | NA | CASKLAGGLEQFF | TGTGCCAGTAAACTAGCGGGAGGTTTGGAGCAGTTCTTC
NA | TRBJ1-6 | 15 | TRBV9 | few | CASSVGAALNSPLHF | TGTGCCAGCAGCGTAGGGGCAGCCCTCAATTCACCCCTCCACTTT
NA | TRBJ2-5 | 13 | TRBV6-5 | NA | CASSRGGKETQYF | TGTGCCAGCAGCCGAGGGGGTAAAGAGACCCAGTACTTC
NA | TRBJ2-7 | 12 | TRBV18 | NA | CASSPGRGEQYF | TGTGCCAGCTCACCTGGCCGAGGGGAGCAGTACTTC
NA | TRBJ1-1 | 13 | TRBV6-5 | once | CASSSSVNTEAFF | TGTGCCAGCAGCTCCAGCGTGAACACTGAAGCTTTCTTT
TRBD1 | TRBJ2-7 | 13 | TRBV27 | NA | CASSRDRNYEQYF | TGTGCCAGCAGCCGGGACAGGAACTACGAGCAGTACTTC
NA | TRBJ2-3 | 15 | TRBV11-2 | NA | CASSSRQRSTDTQYF | TGTGCCAGCAGCTCTCGACAGAGAAGCACAGATACGCAGTATTTT
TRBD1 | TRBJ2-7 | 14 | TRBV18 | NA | CASSPGTGTYEQYF | TGTGCCAGCTCCCCCGGGACAGGCACCTACGAGCAGTACTTC
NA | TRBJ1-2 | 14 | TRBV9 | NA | CASSVGGRNYGYTF | TGTGCCAGCAGCGTGGGGGGAAGAAACTATGGCTACACCTTC
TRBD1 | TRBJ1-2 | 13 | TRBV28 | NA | CASTGTVFYGYTF | TGTGCCAGCACCGGGACAGTCTTCTATGGCTACACCTTC
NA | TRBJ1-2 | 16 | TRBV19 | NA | CASSITWDTSSYGYTF | TGTGCCAGTAGTATAACCTGGGACACATCTAGCTATGGCTACACCTTC
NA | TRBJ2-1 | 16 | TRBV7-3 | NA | CASSPLSGKAWNEQFF | TGTGCCAGCAGCCCCCTCTCAGGGAAGGCTTGGAATGAGCAGTTCTTC
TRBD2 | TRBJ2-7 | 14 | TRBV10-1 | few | CAHPVALAGGEQYF | TGCGCCCACCCTGTCGCACTAGCGGGAGGAGAGCAGTACTTC
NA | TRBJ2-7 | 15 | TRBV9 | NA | CASSVTGLSSYEQYF | TGTGCCAGCAGCGTAACGGGACTCAGCTCCTACGAGCAGTACTTC
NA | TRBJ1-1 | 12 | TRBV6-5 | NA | CASSTRNTEAFF | TGTGCCAGCAGTACACGGAACACTGAAGCTTTCTTT
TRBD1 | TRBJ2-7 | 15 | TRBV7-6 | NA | CASSPGGTGFYEQYF | TGTGCCAGCAGTCCCGGCGGGACAGGCTTCTACGAGCAGTACTTC
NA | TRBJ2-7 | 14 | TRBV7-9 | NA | CASSPPLSLYEQYF | TGTGCCAGCAGCCCTCCCCTAAGCCTCTACGAGCAGTACTTC
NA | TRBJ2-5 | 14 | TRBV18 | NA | CASTIGSIQETQYF | TGTGCCAGCACCATCGGGAGCATCCAAGAGACCCAGTACTTC
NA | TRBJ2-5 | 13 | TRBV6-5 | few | CASRRQYQETQYF | TGTGCCAGCAGACGACAGTATCAAGAGACCCAGTACTTC
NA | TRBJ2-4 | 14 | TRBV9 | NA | CASSTGIAKNIQYF | TGTGCCAGCAGCACAGGTATAGCCAAAAACATTCAGTACTTC
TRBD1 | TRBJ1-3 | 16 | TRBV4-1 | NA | CASSQPRQGSGNTIYF | TGCGCCAGCAGCCAACCACGACAGGGCTCTGGAAACACCATATATTTT
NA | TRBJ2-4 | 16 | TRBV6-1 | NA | CASSDTPGLAKNIQYF | TGTGCCAGCAGTGACACCCCAGGGCTAGCCAAAAACATTCAGTACTTC
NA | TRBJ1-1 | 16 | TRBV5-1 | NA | CASSLKQGLKNTEAFF | TGCGCCAGCAGCTTGAAACAGGGTTTAAAAAACACTGAAGCTTTCTTT
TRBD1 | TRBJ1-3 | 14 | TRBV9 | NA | CASSVGDRGNTIYF | TGTGCCAGCAGCGTAGGGGACAGAGGAAACACCATATATTTT
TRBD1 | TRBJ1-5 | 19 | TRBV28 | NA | CASSLAGGQGLYSNQPQHF | TGTGCCAGCAGTTTGGCCGGGGGACAGGGTCTCTATAGCAATCAGCCCCAGCATTTT
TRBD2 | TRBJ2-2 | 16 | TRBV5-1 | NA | CASTNERREVTGELFF | TGCGCCAGCACCAACGAGCGACGGGAGGTCACCGGGGAGCTGTTTTTT
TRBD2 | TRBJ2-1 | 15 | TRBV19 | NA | CASSIPSGSGYEQFF | TGTGCCAGTAGTATCCCTAGCGGGAGTGGCTATGAGCAGTTCTTC